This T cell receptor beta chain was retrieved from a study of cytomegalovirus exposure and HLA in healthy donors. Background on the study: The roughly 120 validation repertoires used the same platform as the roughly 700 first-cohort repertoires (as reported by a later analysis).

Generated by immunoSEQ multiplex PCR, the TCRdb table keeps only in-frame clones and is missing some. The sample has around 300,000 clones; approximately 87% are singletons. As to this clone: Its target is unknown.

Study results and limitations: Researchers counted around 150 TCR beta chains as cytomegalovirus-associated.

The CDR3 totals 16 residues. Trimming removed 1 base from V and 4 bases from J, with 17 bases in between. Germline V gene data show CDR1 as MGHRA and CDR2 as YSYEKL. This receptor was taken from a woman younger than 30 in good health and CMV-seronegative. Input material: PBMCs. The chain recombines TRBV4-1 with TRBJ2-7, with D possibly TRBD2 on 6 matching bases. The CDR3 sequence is CASSQGSGVGLYEQYF. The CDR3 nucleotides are TGCGCCAGCAGCCAAGGGTCTGGAGTAGGACTATACGAGCAGTACTTC.